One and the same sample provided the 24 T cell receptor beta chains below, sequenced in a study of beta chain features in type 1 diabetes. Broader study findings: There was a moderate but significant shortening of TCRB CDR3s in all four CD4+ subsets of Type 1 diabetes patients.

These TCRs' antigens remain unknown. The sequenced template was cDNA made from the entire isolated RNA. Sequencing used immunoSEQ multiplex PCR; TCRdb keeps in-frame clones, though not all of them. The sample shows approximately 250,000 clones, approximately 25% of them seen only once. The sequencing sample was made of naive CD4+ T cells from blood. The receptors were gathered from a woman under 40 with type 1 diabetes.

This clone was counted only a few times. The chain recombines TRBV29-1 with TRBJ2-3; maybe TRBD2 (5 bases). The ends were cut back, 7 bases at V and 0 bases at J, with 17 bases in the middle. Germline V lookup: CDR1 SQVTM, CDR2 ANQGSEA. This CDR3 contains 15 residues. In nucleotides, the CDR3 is TGCAGCGCTGACGGCGGAGCGGCTAGCACAGATACGCAGTATTTT. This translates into CSADGGAASTDTQYF.

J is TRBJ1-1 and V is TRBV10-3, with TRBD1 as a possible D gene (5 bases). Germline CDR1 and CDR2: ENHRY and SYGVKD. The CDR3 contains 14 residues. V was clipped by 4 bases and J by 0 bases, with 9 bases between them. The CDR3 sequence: CAISGKGLNTEAFF. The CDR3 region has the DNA TGTGCCATCAGTGGAAAGGGGCTGAACACTGAAGCTTTCTTT.

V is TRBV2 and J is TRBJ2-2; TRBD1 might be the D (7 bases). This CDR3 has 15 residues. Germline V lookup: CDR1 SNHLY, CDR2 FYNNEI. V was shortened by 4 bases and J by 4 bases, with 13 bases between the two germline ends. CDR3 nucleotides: TGTGCCAGCAGTGGGGCAGGGGGGATCACCGGGGAGCTGTTTTTT. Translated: CASSGAGGITGELFF.

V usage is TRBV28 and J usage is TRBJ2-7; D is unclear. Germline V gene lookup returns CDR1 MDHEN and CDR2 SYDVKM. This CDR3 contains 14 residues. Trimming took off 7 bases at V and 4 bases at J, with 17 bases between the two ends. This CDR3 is CASTRIPMTYEQYF. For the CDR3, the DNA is TGTGCCAGCACCCGGATCCCGATGACATACGAGCAGTACTTC.

For the CDR3, the DNA is TGTGCCAGCAGTTTCACAGATCAGCCCCAGCATTTT. This encodes CASSFTDQPQHF. The chain uses TRBV28 and TRBJ1-5; D gene ambiguous. CDR1 MDHEN and CDR2 SYDVKM come from the germline V gene. The CDR3 covers 12 residues. V gave up 3 bases and J gave up 5 bases, with 5 bases separating them.

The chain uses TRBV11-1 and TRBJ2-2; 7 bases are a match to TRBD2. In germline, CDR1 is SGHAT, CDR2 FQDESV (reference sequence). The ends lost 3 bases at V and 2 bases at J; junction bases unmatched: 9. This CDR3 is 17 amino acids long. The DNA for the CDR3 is TGTGCCAGCAGCTTTATCTTGGGACTATATAACACCGGGGAGCTGTTTTTT. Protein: CASSFILGLYNTGELFF.

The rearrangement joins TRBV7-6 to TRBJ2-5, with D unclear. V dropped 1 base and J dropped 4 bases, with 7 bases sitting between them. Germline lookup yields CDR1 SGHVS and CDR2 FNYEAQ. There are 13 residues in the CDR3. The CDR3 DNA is TGTGCCAGCAGCTTAGTCCAAATAGAGACCCAGTACTTC. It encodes CASSLVQIETQYF.

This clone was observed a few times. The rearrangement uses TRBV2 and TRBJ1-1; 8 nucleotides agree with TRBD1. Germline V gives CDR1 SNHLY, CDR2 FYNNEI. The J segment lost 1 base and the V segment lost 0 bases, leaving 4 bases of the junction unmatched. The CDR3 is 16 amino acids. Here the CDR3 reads CASSEARGQGNTEAFF. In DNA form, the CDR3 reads TGTGCCAGCAGTGAAGCCCGAGGACAGGGGAACACTGAAGCTTTCTTT.

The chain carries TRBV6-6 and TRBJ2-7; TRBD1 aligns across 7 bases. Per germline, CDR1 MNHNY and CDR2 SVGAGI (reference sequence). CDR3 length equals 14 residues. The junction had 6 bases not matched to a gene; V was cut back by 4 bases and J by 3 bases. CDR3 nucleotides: TGTGCCAGCAGTTCCGGGACAGTCCTCTACGAGCAGTACTTC. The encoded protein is CASSSGTVLYEQYF.

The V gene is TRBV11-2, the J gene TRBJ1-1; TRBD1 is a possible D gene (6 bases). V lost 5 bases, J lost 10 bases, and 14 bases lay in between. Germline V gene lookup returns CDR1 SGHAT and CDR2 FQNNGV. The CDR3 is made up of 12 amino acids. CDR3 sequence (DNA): TGTGCCAGCAGCCCCGGGACAACTTTAGCTTTCTTT. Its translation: CASSPGTTLAFF.

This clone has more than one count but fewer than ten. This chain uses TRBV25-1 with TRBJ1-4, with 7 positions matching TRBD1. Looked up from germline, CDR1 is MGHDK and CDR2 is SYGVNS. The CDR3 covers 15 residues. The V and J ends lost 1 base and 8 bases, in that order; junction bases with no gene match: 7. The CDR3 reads CASSEWRGHREKLFF. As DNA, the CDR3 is TGTGCCAGCAGTGAATGGAGGGGGCATCGGGAAAAACTGTTTTTT.

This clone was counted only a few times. DNA of the CDR3: TGTGCCAGCAGAATCTTCCCGGATACGCAGTATTTT. It codes for CASRIFPDTQYF. This sequence joins TRBV13 and TRBJ2-3; no definite D call. Looked up from germline, CDR1 is PRHDT and CDR2 is FYEKMQ (reference sequence). The CDR3 runs to 12 residues. V was shortened by 6 bases and J by 6 bases, with 10 bases between the two germline ends.

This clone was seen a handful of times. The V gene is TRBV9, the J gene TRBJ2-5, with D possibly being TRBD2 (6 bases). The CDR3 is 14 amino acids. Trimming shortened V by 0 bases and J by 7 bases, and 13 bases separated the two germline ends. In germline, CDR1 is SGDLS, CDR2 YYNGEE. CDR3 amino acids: CASSVGVAAVTQYF. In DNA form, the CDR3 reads TGTGCCAGCAGCGTAGGGGTAGCGGCAGTGACCCAGTACTTC.

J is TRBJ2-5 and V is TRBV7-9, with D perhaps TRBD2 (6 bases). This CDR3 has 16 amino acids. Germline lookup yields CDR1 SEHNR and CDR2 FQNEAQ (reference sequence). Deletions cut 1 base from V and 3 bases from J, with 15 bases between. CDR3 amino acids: CASSLGVASAKETQYF. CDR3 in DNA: TGTGCCAGCAGCTTAGGCGTGGCTAGCGCGAAAGAGACCCAGTACTTC. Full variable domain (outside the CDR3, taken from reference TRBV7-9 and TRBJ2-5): DTGVSQNPRHKITKRGQNVTFRCDPISEHNRLYWYRQTLGQGPEFLTYFQNEAQLEKSRLLSDRFSAERPKGSFSTLEIQRTEQGDSAMYLCASSLGVASAKETQYFGPGTRLLVL.

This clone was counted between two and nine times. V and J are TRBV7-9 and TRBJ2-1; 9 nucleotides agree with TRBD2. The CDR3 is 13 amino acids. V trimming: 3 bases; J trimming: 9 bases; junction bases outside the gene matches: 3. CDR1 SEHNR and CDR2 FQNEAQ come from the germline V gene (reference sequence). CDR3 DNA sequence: TGTGCCAGCAGCTTTGGGACTAGCCGTGAGCAGTTCTTC. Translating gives CASSFGTSREQFF.

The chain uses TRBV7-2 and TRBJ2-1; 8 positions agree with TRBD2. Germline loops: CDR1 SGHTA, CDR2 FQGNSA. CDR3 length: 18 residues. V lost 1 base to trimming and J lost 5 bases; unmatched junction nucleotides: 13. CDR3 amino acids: CASSLGPQGLASHNEQFF. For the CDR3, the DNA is TGTGCCAGCAGCTTAGGACCTCAAGGACTAGCCAGCCACAATGAGCAGTTCTTC.

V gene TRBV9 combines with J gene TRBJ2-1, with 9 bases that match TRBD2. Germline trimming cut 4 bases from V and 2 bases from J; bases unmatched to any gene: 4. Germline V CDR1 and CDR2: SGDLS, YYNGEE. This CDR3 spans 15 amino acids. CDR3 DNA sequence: TGTGCCAGCAGCATTAGCGGGAGTACCTACAATGAGCAGTTCTTC. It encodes CASSISGSTYNEQFF.

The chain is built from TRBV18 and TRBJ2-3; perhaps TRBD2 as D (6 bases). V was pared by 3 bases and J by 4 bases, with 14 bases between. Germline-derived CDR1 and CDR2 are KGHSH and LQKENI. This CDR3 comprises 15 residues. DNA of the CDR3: TGTGCCAGCTCACCTACCCTAGCGATGGCAGATACGCAGTATTTT. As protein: CASSPTLAMADTQYF.

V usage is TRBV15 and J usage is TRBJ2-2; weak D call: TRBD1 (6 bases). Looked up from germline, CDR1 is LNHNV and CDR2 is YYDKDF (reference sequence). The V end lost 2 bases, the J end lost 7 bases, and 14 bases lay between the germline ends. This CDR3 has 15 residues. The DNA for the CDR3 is TGTGCCACCAGCAGAAGAACAGGGATGGGCGGGGAGCTGTTTTTT. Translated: CATSRRTGMGGELFF.

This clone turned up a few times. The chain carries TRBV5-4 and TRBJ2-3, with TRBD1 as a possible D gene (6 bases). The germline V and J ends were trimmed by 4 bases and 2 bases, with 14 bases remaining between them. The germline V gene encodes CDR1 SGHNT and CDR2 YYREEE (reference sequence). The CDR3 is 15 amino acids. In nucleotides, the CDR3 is TGTGCCAGCAGCGCCGACAGGAGAAACACAGATACGCAGTATTTT. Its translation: CASSADRRNTDTQYF.

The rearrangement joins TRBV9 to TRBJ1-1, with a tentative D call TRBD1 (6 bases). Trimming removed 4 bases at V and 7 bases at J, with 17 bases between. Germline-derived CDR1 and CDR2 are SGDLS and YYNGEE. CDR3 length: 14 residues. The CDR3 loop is CASSPRGRGDEAFF. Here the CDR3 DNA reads TGTGCCAGCAGCCCCAGGGGCAGGGGAGATGAAGCTTTCTTT.

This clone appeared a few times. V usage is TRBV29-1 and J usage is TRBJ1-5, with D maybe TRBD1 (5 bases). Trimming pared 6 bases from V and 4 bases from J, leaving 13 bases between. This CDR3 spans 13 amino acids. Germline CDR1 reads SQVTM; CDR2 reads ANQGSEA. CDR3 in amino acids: CSVVTAVNQPQHF. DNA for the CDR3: TGCAGCGTGGTGACAGCTGTGAATCAGCCCCAGCATTTT.

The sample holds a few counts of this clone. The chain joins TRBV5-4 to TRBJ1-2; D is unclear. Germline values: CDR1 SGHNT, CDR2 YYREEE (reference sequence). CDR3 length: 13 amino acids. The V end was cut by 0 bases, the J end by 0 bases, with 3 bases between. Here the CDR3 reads CASSLVANYGYTF. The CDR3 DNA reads TGTGCCAGCAGCTTGGTAGCTAACTATGGCTACACCTTC.

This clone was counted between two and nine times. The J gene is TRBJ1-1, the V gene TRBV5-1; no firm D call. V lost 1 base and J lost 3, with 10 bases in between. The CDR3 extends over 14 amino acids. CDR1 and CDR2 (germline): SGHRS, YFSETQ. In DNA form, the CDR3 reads TGCGCCAGCAGCTTGAGAGGGTGGGACACTGAAGCTTTCTTT. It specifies CASSLRGWDTEAFF.